A selection of T cell receptor beta chains follows, all from one sample in a study of a mutant IDH1 vaccine in newly diagnosed glioma. This table comes from immunoSEQ multiplex PCR, and its TCRdb copy is limited to in-frame clones, with some not included. Here the sample spans about 35,000 clones, approximately 87% being singletons. These receptors have no identified antigens. The starting material was PBMCs, obtained from a glioma patient whose treatment included an IDH1 peptide vaccine. The receptors were sampled from a woman aged 30 to 39 with glioma. Each CDR3 is given with its conserved first and last residue. Fields, in order: V gene, clone size, J gene, CDR3 protein. The size of a clone is reported for some rows only, either as once, few or many, or as a class for expanded clones.

>TRBV6-1|NA|TRBJ2-7
CASSPSSYEQYF
>TRBV18|NA|TRBJ1-5
CASSLDRGDQHF
>TRBV14|few|TRBJ1-1
CASSQAGALNTEAFF
>TRBV10-3|once|TRBJ1-3
CAINQGGFSGNTIYF
>TRBV10-3|NA|TRBJ1-5
CAISEGSNQPQHF
>TRBV15|NA|TRBJ2-3
CATRWDRGSTQYF
>TRBV6-4|NA|TRBJ1-2
CASSDGGQGYGYTF
>TRBV7-9|NA|TRBJ1-2
CASSLEGHGYTF
>TRBV6-1|medium-sized|TRBJ1-1
CATSRTEAFF
>TRBV6-5|NA|TRBJ2-7
CASSATDTSREQYF
>TRBV6-6|NA|TRBJ2-5
CASSYRVPETQYF
>TRBV4-1|NA|TRBJ2-3
CASSQIQADTQYF
>TRBV5-6|NA|TRBJ1-1
CASSSDRGLVTTEAFF
>TRBV6-5|NA|TRBJ1-2
CASSYSRVFGYTF
>TRBV7-9|NA|TRBJ1-2
CASSPLQGAGGYTF
>TRBV30|NA|TRBJ2-5
CAGGVPRTQYF
>TRBV10-3|NA|TRBJ1-2
CAISERGRENGYTF
>TRBV29-1|NA|TRBJ1-1
CSVEWRGQDTFRIMNTEAFF
>TRBV7-2|NA|TRBJ1-5
CASSLEGSTQHF
>TRBV6-6|once|TRBJ1-1
CASSYEYVNTEAFF
>TRBV10-2|NA|TRBJ2-7
CASSETPSEQYF
>TRBV5-1|NA|TRBJ1-1
CASSSGTGGGTEAFF
>TRBV30|NA|TRBJ2-7
CAWSALGWGSSYEQYF
>TRBV29-1|NA|TRBJ1-2
CSVDSQGLGNYGYTF
>TRBV4-1|NA|TRBJ2-3
CASSQEAGGLDTQYF
>TRBV12-5|NA|TRBJ2-3
CASGLPGGLKGDTQYF
>TRBV7-8|NA|TRBJ1-2
CASSRTDLWSYTF
>TRBV5-4|NA|TRBJ1-2
CASSFGQETFYGYTF
>TRBV11-2|NA|TRBJ2-7
CASSSWTSGGFEQYF
>TRBV19|NA|TRBJ1-1
CASSTAGVTEAFF
>TRBV4-1|NA|TRBJ2-2
CASSQPGMNTGELFF
>TRBV5-5|NA|TRBJ1-1
CASSSKGNTEAFF
>TRBV10-3|NA|TRBJ1-3
CAINPRGEGAGGNTIYF
>TRBV4-2|once|TRBJ2-7
CASSQDMGTATYEQYF
>TRBV7-9|NA|TRBJ1-2
CASSLGTDYGYTF
>TRBV7-9|NA|TRBJ1-1
CASSYTGPGDSEAFF
>TRBV5-1|NA|TRBJ1-2
CASSQETERLYGYTF
>TRBV2|NA|TRBJ2-1
CASYKRVSYNEQFF
>TRBV29-1|NA|TRBJ2-5
CSGGVYQETQYF
>TRBV6-1|NA|TRBJ1-5
CATRRDLGDQPQHF
>TRBV5-1|NA|TRBJ1-1
CASSLAWGAGTEAFF
>TRBV6-1|NA|TRBJ1-2
CASSDGTGGGGYTF
>TRBV5-1|NA|TRBJ1-2
CASSLVQAPTYGYTF
>TRBV4-1|NA|TRBJ1-2
CASSQVSGYYGYTF
>TRBV7-2|NA|TRBJ2-3
CASSPVSPGSTDTQYF
>TRBV5-1|NA|TRBJ1-2
CASSLVVGLRQTNYGYTF
>TRBV6-5|NA|TRBJ1-4
CASRKGQSNEKLFF
>TRBV5-4|once|TRBJ2-3
CASSGRNRVDSTDTQYF
>TRBV4-1|NA|TRBJ2-5
CASSQAQGGTQETQYF
>TRBV5-6|once|TRBJ1-1
CASSFGNTEAFF
>TRBV7-9|NA|TRBJ1-2
CASSLEDEGVYGYTF
>TRBV29-1|NA|TRBJ2-7
CSVGGQGWGQYF
>TRBV5-1|NA|TRBJ2-5
CASSSGTGGWFETQYF
>TRBV7-2|NA|TRBJ1-2
CASSLVGQGYGYTF
>TRBV10-2|NA|TRBJ1-1
CASVIRGGDTEAFF